Following are 4 T cell receptor beta chains from one sample sequenced in a study of patients and donors after allogeneic stem cell transplantation. TCRdb used MiXCR to reprocess the RT-PCR reads, holding one entry per CDR3 protein. The sample has 190,000 or so distinct CDR3 sequences; about 37% are singletons. Sequenced sample: blood, either unsorted or a sorted T cell fraction (not recorded which). These receptors all stem from a human donor who was either an allogeneic HSCT recipient or a stem cell or donor lymphocyte infusion donor (not recorded which). It is not recorded whose cells these are; they may come from a transplant donor.

The chain's CDR3 is CASSMEGEAFF. The CDR3 nucleotides are TGTGCCAGCAGCATGGAAGGTGAAGCTTTCTTT. V is TRBV12-3 or TRBV12-4 and J is TRBJ1-1; D is ambiguous. Trimming stripped 6 bases from V and 7 bases from J, with 9 bases between. This CDR3 spans 11 amino acids.

The chain is built from TRBV7-8 and TRBJ2-2, with TRBD1 identical over 9 bases. The germline CDR1 and CDR2 sequences are SGHVS and FQNEAQ. The CDR3 is 18 residues long. V shed 5 bases, J shed 0 bases, and the junction held 10 bases outside the gene matches. CDR3: CASSPRDRDWANTGELFF. Written as DNA, the CDR3 is TGTGCCAGCAGCCCCCGGGACAGGGATTGGGCGAACACCGGGGAGCTGTTTTTT.

This chain joins TRBV20-1 and TRBJ2-3, with TRBD2 matching 8 bases. Germline CDR1 DFQATT, CDR2 SNEGSKA (reference sequence). The CDR3 extends over 14 amino acids. The J segment lost 5 bases and the V segment lost 1 base, leaving 5 bases of the junction unmatched. CDR3 sequence: CSARVGGGRDTQYF. CDR3 DNA sequence: TGCAGTGCTAGAGTCGGGGGGGGCCGAGATACGCAGTATTTT.

The gene calls are TRBV5-1 and TRBJ1-2, with D possibly being TRBD1 (5 bases). V lost 5 bases to trimming and J lost 8 bases, with 10 bases between them. CDR1 is SGHRS, CDR2 YFSETQ, per germline. This CDR3 comprises 11 residues. CDR3 in DNA: TGCGCCAGCAGTATCGAGGGGGGCTACACCTTC. Protein sequence: CASSIEGGYTF.